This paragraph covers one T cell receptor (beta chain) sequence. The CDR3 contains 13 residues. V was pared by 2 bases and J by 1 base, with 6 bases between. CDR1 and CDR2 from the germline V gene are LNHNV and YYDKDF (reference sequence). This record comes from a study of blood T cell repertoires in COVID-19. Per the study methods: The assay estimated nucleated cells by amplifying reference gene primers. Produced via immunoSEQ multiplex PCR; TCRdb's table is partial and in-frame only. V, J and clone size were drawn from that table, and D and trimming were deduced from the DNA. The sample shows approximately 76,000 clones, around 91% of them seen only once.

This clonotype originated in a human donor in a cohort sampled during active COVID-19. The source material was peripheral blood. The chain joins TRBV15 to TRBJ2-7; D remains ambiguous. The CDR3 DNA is TGTGCCACCAGCAGAACAGATTCCTACGAGCAGTACTTC. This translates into CATSRTDSYEQYF.